The sequence of this T cell receptor (beta chain) was determined in a study of cytomegalovirus exposure and HLA in healthy donors. Findings and caveats of the study: Rarity held for most TCR sequences, but there were some public TCRs that occurred in many donors. The listing of roughly 160 TCR beta chains classed them as cytomegalovirus-associated.

Germline assignment: CDR1 MNHEY and CDR2 SMNVEV (reference sequence). CDR3 length: 17 residues. Germline trimming cut 3 bases from V and 3 bases from J; bases unmatched to any gene: 13. For this clone: Antigen unknown.

The PCR had 60 Vbeta and 13 Jbeta primers. Using immunoSEQ multiplex PCR, the repertoire was profiled, and TCRdb retains in-frame clones only, with some absent. The sample lists some 140,000 clones, 77% occurring once. The sample consisted of PBMCs. The chain links TRBV27 to TRBJ2-7; 8 bases match TRBD2. The clonotype was recovered from an older woman in good health and CMV-seronegative. Here the CDR3 reads CASSFQPIAGSFYEQYF. DNA for the CDR3: TGTGCCAGCAGTTTCCAACCCATAGCGGGATCATTCTACGAGCAGTACTTC.